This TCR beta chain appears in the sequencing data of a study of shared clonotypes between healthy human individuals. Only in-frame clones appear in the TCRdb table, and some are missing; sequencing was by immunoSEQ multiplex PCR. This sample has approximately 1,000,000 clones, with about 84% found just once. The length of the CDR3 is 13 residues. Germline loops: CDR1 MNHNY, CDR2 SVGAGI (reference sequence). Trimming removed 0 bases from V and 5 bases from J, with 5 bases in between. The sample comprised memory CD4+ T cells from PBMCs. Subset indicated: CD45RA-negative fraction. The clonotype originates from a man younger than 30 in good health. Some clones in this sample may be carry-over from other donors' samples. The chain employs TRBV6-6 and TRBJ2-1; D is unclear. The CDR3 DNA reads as TGTGCCAGCAGTTACTCGTACGACAATGAGCAGTTCTTC. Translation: CASSYSYDNEQFF.